Below, 7 T cell receptor beta chains from the same sample are listed, as sequenced in a study of identical twins (dated by TCRdb to the mid-2010s). The protocol used for the library was 5' RACE. The reads were generated on an Illumina HiSeq 2000. In-frame beta chains were kept once TCRdb had trimmed the public reads at Q25 with fastp and called clones with MiXCR. For every CDR3 protein sequence, its rows merge into one entry that carries the most common genes and DNA. Recorded for this sample are 300,000 to 400,000 distinct CDR3 sequences; roughly 9% of them occurred a single time. Of the sample, about 9.1% falls within the top ten clones. The specimen sequenced was naive T cells sorted from blood. The label giving this sample's cell subset or site can be read as: cells isolated with a human naive T-cell isolation kit. The source is a woman aged 45 to 65 in good health.

This clonotype was found many times. The rearrangement joins TRBV10-2 to TRBJ1-5; tentatively, D is TRBD1 (5 bases). CDR1 is WSHSY, CDR2 SAAADI, per germline. The CDR3 has 18 amino acids. V was shortened by 2 bases and J by 0 bases, with 17 bases between the two germline ends. The CDR3 is CASSERGRVGDSNQPQHF. The CDR3 DNA reads TGCGCCAGCAGTGAGAGGGGCAGGGTAGGGGATAGCAATCAGCCCCAGCATTTT.

This clonotype was found a few times. V usage is TRBV12-3 or TRBV12-4 and J usage is TRBJ2-1; 7 bases match TRBD2. CDR3 length: 13 amino acids. J gave up 6 bases and V 8 bases, and 7 bases lay outside the gene matches. The CDR3 loop reads CASRTSVVNEQFF. In DNA form, the CDR3 reads TGTGCCAGCCGTACTAGCGTCGTCAATGAGCAGTTCTTC.

This clonotype was found a few times. The chain carries TRBV20-1 and TRBJ2-1; D gene ambiguous. CDR1 and CDR2 (germline): DFQATT, SNEGSKA (reference sequence). V was trimmed by 1 base and J by 2 bases, leaving 9 bases between them. This CDR3 is built from 14 residues. This CDR3 reads CSARAPTTYNEQFF. CDR3 bases: TGCAGTGCTAGAGCACCGACGACCTACAATGAGCAGTTCTTC.

The chain recombines TRBV24-1 with TRBJ2-2; D unclear. CDR1 is KGHDR and CDR2 is SFDVKD in the germline V gene. The CDR3 sequence is 13 residues long. V was clipped by 7 bases and J by 5 bases, with 10 bases between them. In nucleotides, the CDR3 is TGTGCCACCAGACATACGCGGACCGGGGAGCTGTTTTTT. This encodes CATRHTRTGELFF.

Concerning this clonotype: This sequence may be a read error, since a much larger clone differs from it by one base. The CDR3 end shows no conserved phenylalanine or tryptophan, and so a read error is likely. This chain uses TRBV7-9 with TRBJ2-1; no definite D call. From germline, CDR1 is SEHNR and CDR2 FQNEAQ (reference sequence). The V and J ends lost 2 bases and 2 bases respectively, with 10 bases between them. The CDR3 is 15 residues long. As DNA, the CDR3 is TGTGCCAGCAGCTTACCCCGTCTCACCTACAATGAGCAGTTCTGC. Its protein product is CASSLPRLTYNEQFC.

The V call is TRBV12-3 or TRBV12-4, the J call TRBJ1-1; possibly TRBD1 for D (6 bases). The CDR3 length is 11 residues. Trimming removed 3 bases from V and 8 bases from J, with 7 bases in between. The CDR3 DNA sequence: TGTGCCAGCAGTTTCCAGGGGGAAGCTTTCTTT. It specifies CASSFQGEAFF.

This clonotype has a count of ten or more. J is TRBJ1-4 and V is TRBV4-1; TRBD1 aligns across 9 bases. The germline gives CDR1 MGHRA, CDR2 YSYEKL. With 3 bases clipped from V and 7 bases from J, the junction kept 6 bases outside the gene matches. The CDR3 runs 15 residues. In DNA, the CDR3 is TGCGCCAGCAGCCACCGGGACAGGGAGGGTGAAAAACTGTTTTTT. It specifies CASSHRDREGEKLFF.